Listed here are 10 T cell receptor beta chains from one sample, sequenced in a study of blood T cell repertoires in COVID-19. Profiling relied on immunoSEQ multiplex PCR, and the TCRdb table lists in-frame clones only, not all of them. The table includes about 270,000 clones, roughly 88% detected once. Sequencing used peripheral blood. These receptors originate from a woman of 80 years or more with COVID-19, enrolled during active disease.

V is TRBV7-2 and J is TRBJ2-7, with 7 bases matching TRBD1. The V gene end was trimmed by 1 base and the J gene end by 5 bases; junction bases not matched to a gene: 8. Germline-derived CDR1 and CDR2 are SGHTA and FQGNSA. CDR3 size: 15 residues. Written as DNA, the CDR3 is TGTGCCAGCAGCTTAGAGGGGGCGAAAGCTGACGAGCAGTACTTC. Translating it yields CASSLEGAKADEQYF.

This chain uses TRBV4-2 with TRBJ1-6, with D tentatively TRBD1 (6 bases). The CDR3 contains 14 residues. Looked up from germline, CDR1 is LGHNA and CDR2 is YNFKEQ. Deletions cut 2 bases from V and 5 bases from J, with 7 bases between. The CDR3 bases are TGTGCCAGCAGCCAAAGGACAGATAATTCACCCCTCCACTTT. Translation: CASSQRTDNSPLHF.

V is TRBV29-1 and J is TRBJ2-5; 12 bases match TRBD2. The junction had 1 base not matched to a gene; V was cut back by 6 bases and J by 2 bases. The length of the CDR3 is 13 residues. Germline V gives CDR1 SQVTM, CDR2 ANQGSEA. The CDR3 sequence is CSVGLAGQETQYF. As DNA, the CDR3 is TGCAGCGTCGGACTAGCGGGGCAAGAGACCCAGTACTTC.

The chain couples TRBV5-4 to TRBJ2-3; D may be TRBD2 (7 bases). Deletions cut 3 bases from V and 1 base from J, with 15 bases between. Germline V gene lookup returns CDR1 SGHNT and CDR2 YYREEE (reference sequence). This CDR3 is built from 16 residues. CDR3 protein: CASSWRGGQGTDTQYF. In DNA, the CDR3 is TGTGCCAGCAGCTGGAGGGGGGGGCAGGGCACAGATACGCAGTATTTT.

The chain joins TRBV2 to TRBJ2-1, with 10 bases fitting TRBD2. The J segment lost 2 bases and the V segment lost 8 bases, leaving 3 bases of the junction unmatched. This CDR3 has 14 amino acids. CDR1 SNHLY and CDR2 FYNNEI come from the germline V gene. The CDR3 sequence is CASGSGGTYNEQFF. The DNA for the CDR3 is TGTGCCAGCGGTAGCGGGGGGACCTACAATGAGCAGTTCTTC.

This chain connects TRBV7-9 to TRBJ1-2, with 8 bases identical to TRBD1. CDR1 and CDR2 (germline): SEHNR, FQNEAQ (reference sequence). CDR3 size: 16 residues. The J segment lost 8 bases and the V segment lost 5 bases, leaving 16 bases of the junction unmatched. CDR3 coding DNA: TGTGCCAGCAGCCGCGGACAGGGTAGAGGCTTAGGCGGCTACACCTTC. Translation: CASSRGQGRGLGGYTF.

CDR3 protein: CASSPDNTDTQYF. The DNA of the CDR3 is TGTGCCAGCAGTCCGGACAACACAGATACGCAGTATTTT. V and J are TRBV6-6 and TRBJ2-3, with D maybe TRBD1 (5 bases). CDR1 and CDR2 (germline): MNHNY, SVGAGI (reference sequence). The CDR3 spans 13 residues. V lost 5 bases and J 2 bases, leaving 8 bases between the germline ends.

The chain links TRBV29-1 to TRBJ1-3; D gene ambiguous. CDR3 size: 13 residues. V dropped 3 bases and J dropped 0 bases, with 6 bases sitting between them. Germline assignment: CDR1 SQVTM and CDR2 ANQGSEA. The CDR3 is CSVDEGSGNTIYF. The CDR3 coding sequence is TGCAGCGTTGATGAGGGCTCTGGAAACACCATATATTTT.

Concerning this clone itself: One end of the junction does not line up with germline, which may come from a read error. J is TRBJ1-6 and V is TRBV5-6; D may be TRBD1 (5 bases). This CDR3 is built from 17 residues. Per germline, CDR1 SGHDT and CDR2 YYEEEE. In DNA form, the CDR3 reads TGTGCCAGCAGCCTACAGGATCTTAGTTCCTCTAATTCACCCCTCCACTTT. Residues: CASSLQDLSSSNSPLHF.

The chain is built from TRBV11-2 and TRBJ2-3, with D tentatively TRBD2 (6 bases). The CDR3 runs to 14 residues. V shed 4 bases and J shed 2 bases, with 10 bases lying between them. In germline, CDR1 is SGHAT, CDR2 FQNNGV. CDR3 DNA: TGTGCCAGCAGCTCGGGACTGTTCACAGATACGCAGTATTTT. It is translated as CASSSGLFTDTQYF. Looking up the rest from reference TRBV11-2 and TRBJ2-3 gives the full variable domain: EAGVAQSPRYKIIEKRQSVAFWCNPISGHATLYWYQQILGQGPKLLIQFQNNGVVDDSQLPKDRFSAERLKGVDSTLKIQPAKLEDSAVYLCASSSGLFTDTQYFGPGTRLTVL.